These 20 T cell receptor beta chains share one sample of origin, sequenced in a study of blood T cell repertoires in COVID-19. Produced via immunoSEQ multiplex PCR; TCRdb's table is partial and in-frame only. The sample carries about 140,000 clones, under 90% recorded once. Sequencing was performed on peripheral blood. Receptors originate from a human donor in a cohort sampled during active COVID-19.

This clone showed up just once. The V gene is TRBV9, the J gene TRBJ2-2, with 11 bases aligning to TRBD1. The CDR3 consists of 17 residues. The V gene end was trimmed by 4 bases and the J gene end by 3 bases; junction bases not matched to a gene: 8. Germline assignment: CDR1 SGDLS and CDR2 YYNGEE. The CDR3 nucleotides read TGTGCCAGCAGCAAACAATCGGGACAGGGGGACACCGGGGAGCTGTTTTTT. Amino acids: CASSKQSGQGDTGELFF. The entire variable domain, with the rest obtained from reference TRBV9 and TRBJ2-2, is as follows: DSGVTQTPKHLITATGQRVTLRCSPRSGDLSVYWYQQSLDQGLQFLIQYYNGEERAKGNILERFSAQQFPDLHSELNLSSLELGDSALYFCASSKQSGQGDTGELFFGEGSRLTVL.

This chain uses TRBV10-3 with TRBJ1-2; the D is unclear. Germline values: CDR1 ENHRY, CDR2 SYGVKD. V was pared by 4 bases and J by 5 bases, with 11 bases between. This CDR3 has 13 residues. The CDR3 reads CAISVSFRYGYTF. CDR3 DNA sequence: TGTGCCATCAGTGTTTCGTTTCGGTATGGCTACACCTTC.

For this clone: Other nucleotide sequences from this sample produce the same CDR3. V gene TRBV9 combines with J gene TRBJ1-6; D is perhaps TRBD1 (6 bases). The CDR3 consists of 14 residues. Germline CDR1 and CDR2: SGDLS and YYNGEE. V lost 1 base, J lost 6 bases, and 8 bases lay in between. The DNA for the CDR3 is TGTGCCAGCAGCGTACGAGGGGGTAATTCACCCCTCCACTTT. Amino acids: CASSVRGGNSPLHF.

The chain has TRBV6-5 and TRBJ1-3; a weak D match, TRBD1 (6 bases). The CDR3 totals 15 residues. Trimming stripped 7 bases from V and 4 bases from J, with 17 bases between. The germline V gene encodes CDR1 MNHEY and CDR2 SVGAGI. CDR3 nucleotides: TGTGCCAGCATTCGAAACAGGGAGCCCGGAAACACCATATATTTT. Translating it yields CASIRNREPGNTIYF.

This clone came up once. The CDR3 is CASSVEGEDTQYF. CDR3 bases: TGTGCCAGCAGCGTAGAAGGGGAAGATACGCAGTATTTT. The genes are TRBV9 and TRBJ2-3; maybe TRBD1 (5 bases). This CDR3 contains 13 residues. The V and J ends lost 0 bases and 5 bases respectively, with 7 bases between them. Per germline, CDR1 SGDLS and CDR2 YYNGEE.

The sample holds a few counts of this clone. The CDR3 sequence: CASSQQGYEQYF. In DNA, the CDR3 is TGTGCCAGTAGCCAACAGGGCTACGAGCAGTACTTC. The chain carries TRBV19 and TRBJ2-7; tentatively, D is TRBD1 (6 bases). The V end was cut by 6 bases, the J end by 3 bases, with 9 bases between. The germline CDR1 and CDR2 sequences are LNHDA and SQIVND (reference sequence). The CDR3 is made up of 12 amino acids. Based on the CDR3 plus reference TRBV19 and TRBJ2-7, the full variable domain is DGGITQSPKYLFRKEGQNVTLSCEQNLNHDAMYWYRQDPGQGLRLIYYSQIVNDFQKGDIAEGYSVSREKKESFPLTVTSAQKNPTAFYLCASSQQGYEQYFGPGTRLTVT.

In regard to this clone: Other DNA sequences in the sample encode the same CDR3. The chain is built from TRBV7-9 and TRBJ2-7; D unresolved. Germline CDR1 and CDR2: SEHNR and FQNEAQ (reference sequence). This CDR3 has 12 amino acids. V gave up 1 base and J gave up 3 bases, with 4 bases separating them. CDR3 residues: CASSLGSYEQYF. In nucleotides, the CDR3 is TGTGCCAGCAGCTTAGGCAGCTACGAGCAGTACTTC.

This chain's CDR3 is CASSGLAGIDTQYF. The CDR3 nucleotides read TGTGCCAGCAGTGGGCTAGCGGGTATTGATACGCAGTATTTT. This chain joins TRBV2 and TRBJ2-3, with 8 bases that match TRBD2. The V gene's germline CDR1 is SNHLY and CDR2 FYNNEI. The CDR3 length is 14 residues. Germline trimming cut 4 bases from V and 6 bases from J; bases unmatched to any gene: 6.

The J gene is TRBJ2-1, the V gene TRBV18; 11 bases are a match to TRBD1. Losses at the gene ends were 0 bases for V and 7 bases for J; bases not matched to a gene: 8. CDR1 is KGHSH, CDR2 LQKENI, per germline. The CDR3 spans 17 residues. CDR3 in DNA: TGTGCCAGCTCACCACCGTCTTTAGGACAGGGGGCAAATGAGCAGTTCTTC. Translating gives CASSPPSLGQGANEQFF. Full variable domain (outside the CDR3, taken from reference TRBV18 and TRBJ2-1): NAGVMQNPRHLVRRRGQEARLRCSPMKGHSHVYWYRQLPEEGLKFMVYLQKENIIDESGMPKERFSAEFPKEGPSILRIQQVVRGDSAAYFCASSPPSLGQGANEQFFGPGTRLTVL.

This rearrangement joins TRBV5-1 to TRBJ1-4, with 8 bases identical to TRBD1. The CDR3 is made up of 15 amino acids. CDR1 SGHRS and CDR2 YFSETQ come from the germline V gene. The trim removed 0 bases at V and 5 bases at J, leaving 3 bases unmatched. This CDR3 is CASSLATGENEKLFF. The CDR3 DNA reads TGCGCCAGCAGCTTGGCGACAGGGGAAAATGAAAAACTGTTTTTT.

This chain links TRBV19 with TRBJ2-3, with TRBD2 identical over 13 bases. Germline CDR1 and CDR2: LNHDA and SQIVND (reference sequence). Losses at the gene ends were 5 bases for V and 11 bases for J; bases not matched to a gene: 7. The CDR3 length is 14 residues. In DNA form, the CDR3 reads TGTGCCAGTAGTCGCACTAGCGGGAGGGCGAAGCAGTATTTT. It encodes CASSRTSGRAKQYF.

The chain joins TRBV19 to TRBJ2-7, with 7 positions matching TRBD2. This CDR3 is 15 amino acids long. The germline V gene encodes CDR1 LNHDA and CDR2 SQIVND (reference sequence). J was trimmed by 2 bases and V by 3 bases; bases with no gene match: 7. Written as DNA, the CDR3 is TGTGCCAGTAGTATCGGCGGGAGTTTCCCCTACGAGCAGTACTTC. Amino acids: CASSIGGSFPYEQYF.

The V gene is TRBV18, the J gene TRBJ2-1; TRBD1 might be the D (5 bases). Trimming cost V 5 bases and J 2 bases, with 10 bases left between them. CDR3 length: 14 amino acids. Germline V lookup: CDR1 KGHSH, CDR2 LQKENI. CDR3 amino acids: CASSSSTAYNEQFF. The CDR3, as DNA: TGTGCCAGCTCATCCTCGACAGCCTACAATGAGCAGTTCTTC.

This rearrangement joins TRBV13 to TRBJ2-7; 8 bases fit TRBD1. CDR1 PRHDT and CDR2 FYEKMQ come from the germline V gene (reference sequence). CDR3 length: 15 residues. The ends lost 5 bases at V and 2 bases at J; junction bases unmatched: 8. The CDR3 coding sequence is TGTGCCAGCAGCCACGACAGGGGAGTCCCCTACGAGCAGTACTTC. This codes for CASSHDRGVPYEQYF.

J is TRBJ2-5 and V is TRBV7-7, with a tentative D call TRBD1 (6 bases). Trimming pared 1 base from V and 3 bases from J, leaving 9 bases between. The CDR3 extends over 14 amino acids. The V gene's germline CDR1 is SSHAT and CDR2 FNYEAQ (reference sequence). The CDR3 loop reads CASSLVGQKETQYF. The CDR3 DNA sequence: TGTGCCAGCAGCTTAGTGGGACAAAAAGAGACCCAGTACTTC. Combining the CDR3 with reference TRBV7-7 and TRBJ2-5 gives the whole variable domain GAGVSQSPRYKVTKRGQDVTLRCDPISSHATLYWYQQALGQGPEFLTYFNYEAQPDKSGLPSDRFSAERPEGSISTLTIQRTEQRDSAMYRCASSLVGQKETQYFGPGTRLLVL.

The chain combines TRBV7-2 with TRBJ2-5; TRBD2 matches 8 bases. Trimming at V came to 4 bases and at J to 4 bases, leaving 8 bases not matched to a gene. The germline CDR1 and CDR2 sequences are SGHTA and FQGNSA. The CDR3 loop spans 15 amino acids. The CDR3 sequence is CASSYAGGWGETQYF. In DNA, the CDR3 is TGTGCCAGCAGCTATGCGGGAGGATGGGGAGAGACCCAGTACTTC.

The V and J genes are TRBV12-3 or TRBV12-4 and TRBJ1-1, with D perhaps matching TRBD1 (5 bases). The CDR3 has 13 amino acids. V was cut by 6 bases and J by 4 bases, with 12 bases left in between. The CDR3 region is CASSPQGITEAFF. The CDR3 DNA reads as TGTGCCAGCAGCCCGCAGGGAATCACTGAAGCTTTCTTT.

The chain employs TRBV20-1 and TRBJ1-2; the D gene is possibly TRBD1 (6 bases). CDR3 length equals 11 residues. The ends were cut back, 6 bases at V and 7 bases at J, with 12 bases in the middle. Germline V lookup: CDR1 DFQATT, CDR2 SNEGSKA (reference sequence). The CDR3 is CSASIRGGYTF. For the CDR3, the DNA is TGCAGTGCATCAATCAGGGGTGGCTACACCTTC.

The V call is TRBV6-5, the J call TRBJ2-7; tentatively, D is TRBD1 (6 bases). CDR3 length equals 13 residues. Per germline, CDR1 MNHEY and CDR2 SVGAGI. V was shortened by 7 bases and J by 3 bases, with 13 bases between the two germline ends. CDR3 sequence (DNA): TGTGCCAGCACGCCGGGACATAGCTACGAGCAGTACTTC. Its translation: CASTPGHSYEQYF.

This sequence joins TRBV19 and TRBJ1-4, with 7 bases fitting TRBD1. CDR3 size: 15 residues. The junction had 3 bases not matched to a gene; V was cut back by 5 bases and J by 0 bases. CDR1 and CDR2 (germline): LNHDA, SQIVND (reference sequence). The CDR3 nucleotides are TGTGCCAGTAGTGCTACAGGGGCAACTAATGAAAAACTGTTTTTT. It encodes CASSATGATNEKLFF.